This section outlines one T cell receptor (beta chain) sequence together with its context. Its antigen is as yet unknown. This sample was taken from a study of neoadjuvant nivolumab and ipilimumab in lung cancer. On the study more broadly: Nivolumab 3 mg/kg was given days 1, 15 and 29, plus ipilimumab 1 mg/kg day 1 in combination. General observations from the study: Pathologic regression was not significantly tied to TCR clonality. Resected-tumor TCR richness correlated positively with pretherapy blood richness. TCR richness and clonality were higher in tumors than adjacent uninvolved lung.

Germline V gene lookup returns CDR1 LNHDA and CDR2 SQIVND (reference sequence). The V end lost 6 bases, the J end lost 0 bases, and 14 bases lay between the germline ends. This CDR3 has 15 amino acids. Sequencing was performed with immunoSEQ multiplex PCR; in TCRdb, only in-frame clones are kept and a portion is missing. Among about 26,000 clones, 65% to 85% were seen once, and the ten largest hold about 6.5%. The chain joins TRBV19 to TRBJ1-2; TRBD1 might be the D (5 bases). Sequenced material: peripheral blood, taken before neoadjuvant nivolumab, alone or with ipilimumab. This sequence was found in an adult with non-small cell lung cancer. CDR3 DNA: TGTGCCAGTAGCTTACTATGGACATCTAACTATGGCTACACCTTC. Encoded protein: CASSLLWTSNYGYTF.